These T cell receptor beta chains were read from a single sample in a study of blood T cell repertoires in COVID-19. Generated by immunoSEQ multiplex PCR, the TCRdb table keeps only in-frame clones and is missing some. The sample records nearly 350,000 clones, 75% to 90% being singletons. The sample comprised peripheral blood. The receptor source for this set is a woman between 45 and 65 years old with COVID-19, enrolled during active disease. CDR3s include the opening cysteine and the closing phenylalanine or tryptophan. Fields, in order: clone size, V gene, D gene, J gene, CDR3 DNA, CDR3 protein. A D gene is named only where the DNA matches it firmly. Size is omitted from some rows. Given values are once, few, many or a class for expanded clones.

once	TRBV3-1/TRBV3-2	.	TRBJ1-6	TGTGCCAGCAGCCAAGACAGGGCCTATAATTCACCCCTCCACTTT	CASSQDRAYNSPLHF
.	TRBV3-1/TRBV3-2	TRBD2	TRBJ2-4	TGTGCCAGCAGCCCTCTAGCGGGAGAGGAGGGGAACATTCAGTACTTC	CASSPLAGEEGNIQYF
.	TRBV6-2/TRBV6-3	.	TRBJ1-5	TGTGCCAGCAGTTTCAGGGTTGATAGCAATCAGCCCCAGCATTTT	CASSFRVDSNQPQHF
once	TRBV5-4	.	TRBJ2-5	TGTGCCAGCAGCTTGGCCATAGAAGAGACCCAGTACTTC	CASSLAIEETQYF
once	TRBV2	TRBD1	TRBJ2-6	TGTGCCAGCAGTGAAGAGTCAGGGGGCTTTGGGGCCAACGTCCTGACTTTC	CASSEESGGFGANVLTF
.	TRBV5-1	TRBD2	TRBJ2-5	TGCGCCAGCAGGAGGTACGGCAGCGGGGCACAAGAGACCCAGTACTTC	CASRRYGSGAQETQYF
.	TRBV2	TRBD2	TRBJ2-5	TGTGCCAGCAAGGCGGGACTAGCGAACTTC	CASKAGLANF
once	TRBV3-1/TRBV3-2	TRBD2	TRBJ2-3	TGTGCCAGCAGCCAAGATAATAAGGAGGGTGGGACTATCGTAGATACGCAGTATTTT	CASSQDNKEGGTIVDTQYF
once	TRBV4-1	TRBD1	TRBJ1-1	TGCGCCAGCAGCCAAGGGGACAGGGTTGGCACTGAAGCTTTCTTT	CASSQGDRVGTEAFF
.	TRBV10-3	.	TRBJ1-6	TGTGCCATCAGTGAGTCGGGACATTATAATTCACCCCTCCACTTT	CAISESGHYNSPLHF
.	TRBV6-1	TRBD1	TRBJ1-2	TGTGCCAGCAGTGAACAGGGGGCAAACTATGGCTACACCTTC	CASSEQGANYGYTF
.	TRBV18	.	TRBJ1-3	TGTGCCAGCTCACCAGAGACGGTGGACTTCTCTGGAAACACCATATATTTT	CASSPETVDFSGNTIYF
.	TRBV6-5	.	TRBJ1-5	TGTGCCAGCAGTTACTCGTTTTTAGATCCTCAGCCCCAGCATTTT	CASSYSFLDPQPQHF
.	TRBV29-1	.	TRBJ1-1	TGCGCGCTCGGGGTGAACACTGAAGCTTTCTTT	CALGVNTEAFF
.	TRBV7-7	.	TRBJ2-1	TGTGCTAGCAGCTTAGACTCTAGTTCTTACAATGAGCAGTTCTTC	CASSLDSSSYNEQFF
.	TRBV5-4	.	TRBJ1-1	TGTGCCAGCAGCTTCCAAGGGGGGACTAGCACTGAAGCTTTCTTT	CASSFQGGTSTEAFF
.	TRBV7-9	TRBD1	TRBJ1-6	TGTGCCAGCAGCCGAACAGGGGATAATTCACCCCTCCACTTT	CASSRTGDNSPLHF
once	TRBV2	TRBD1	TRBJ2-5	TGTGCCAAAGCGGACAGGGATAGGGAGACCCAGTACTTC	CAKADRDRETQYF
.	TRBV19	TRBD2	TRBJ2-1	TGTGCCACCTCGCGAGCGGGGTACAATGAGCAGTTCTTC	CATSRAGYNEQFF
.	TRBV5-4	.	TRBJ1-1	TGTGCCAGCAGCTTGGGCAGGGCTGCTGAAGCTTTCTTT	CASSLGRAAEAFF
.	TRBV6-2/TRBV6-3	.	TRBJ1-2	TGTGCCAGCAGTTACTCGTACAGCTATGGCTACACCTTC	CASSYSYSYGYTF
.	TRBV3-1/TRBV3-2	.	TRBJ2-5	TGTGCCAGCAGCCCCCCCAAGCGGAAGACCCAGTACTTC	CASSPPKRKTQYF
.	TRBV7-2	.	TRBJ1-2	TGTGCCAGCAGCTTGAACTCTAACTATGGCTACACCTTC	CASSLNSNYGYTF
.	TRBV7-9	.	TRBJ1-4	TGTGCCAGCAGCTTAGTCTCGGAGAAACTGTTTTTT	CASSLVSEKLFF
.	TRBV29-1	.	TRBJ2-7	TGCAGCGTTGAGGGGCTGAATTCCTACGAGCAGTACTTC	CSVEGLNSYEQYF
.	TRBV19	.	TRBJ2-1	TGTGCCAGTAGCCTGAACAACAATGAGCAGTTCTTC	CASSLNNNEQFF
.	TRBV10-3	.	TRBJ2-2	TGTGCCATCAGTGAGTCGAAGGGGGAGGGCAACACCGGGGAGCTGTTTTTT	CAISESKGEGNTGELFF
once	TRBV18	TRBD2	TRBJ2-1	TGTGCCAGCTCACCACCTAGCGGGAGCTATGAGCAGTTCTTC	CASSPPSGSYEQFF
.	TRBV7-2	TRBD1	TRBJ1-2	TGTGCCAGCAGCGCACCCGGGACAGGGTATGGCTACACCTTC	CASSAPGTGYGYTF
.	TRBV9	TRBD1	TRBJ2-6	TGTGCCAGCATGGGACAGTGGTTCTCTGGGGCCAACGTCCTGACTTTC	CASMGQWFSGANVLTF
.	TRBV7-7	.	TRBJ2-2	TGTGCCAGCAGCCAAAGTACGGGACTCACCGGGGAGCTGTTTTTT	CASSQSTGLTGELFF
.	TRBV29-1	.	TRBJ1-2	TGCAGCGTTGGATACAGGGCGGGTAACTATGGCTACACCTTC	CSVGYRAGNYGYTF
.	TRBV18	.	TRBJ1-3	TGTGCCAGCTCACCAGATGTACGCGGATCTGGAAACACCATATATTTT	CASSPDVRGSGNTIYF
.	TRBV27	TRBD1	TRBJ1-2	TGTGCCAGCAGGGTACAGGGGGCTTATGGCTACACCTTC	CASRVQGAYGYTF
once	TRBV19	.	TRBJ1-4	TGTGCCAGTACCACGGGACAAGGCAGTGAAAAACTGTTTTTT	CASTTGQGSEKLFF
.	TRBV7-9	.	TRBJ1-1	TGTGCCAGCAGCTTTACGGGGGTTTTTGGCACTGAAGCTTTCTTT	CASSFTGVFGTEAFF
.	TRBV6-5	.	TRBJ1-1	TGTGCCAGCAGAGGGAGGGGGAAGGCTTTCTTT	CASRGRGKAFF
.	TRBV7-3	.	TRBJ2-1	TGTGCCAGCAGCCCTCACGCTCAGACTTTTGGGAATGAGCAGTTCTTC	CASSPHAQTFGNEQFF
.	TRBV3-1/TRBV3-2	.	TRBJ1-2	TGTGCCAGCAGCCAAGATAGTGGGGGGAGATATGGCTACACCTTC	CASSQDSGGRYGYTF
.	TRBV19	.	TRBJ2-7	TGTGCCAGTAGTATAGCTGGCCGTGACTACGAGCAGTACTTC	CASSIAGRDYEQYF
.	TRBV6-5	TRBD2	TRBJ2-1	TGTGCCAGCAGTCCACGGGCTAGCGGGAACAATGAGCAGTTCTTC	CASSPRASGNNEQFF
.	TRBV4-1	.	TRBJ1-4	TGCGCCAGCAGGAAGGGACTAGAGGAAAAACTGTTTTTT	CASRKGLEEKLFF
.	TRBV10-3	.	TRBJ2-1	TGTGCCATCACCGGTAGCGTGGACAATGAGCAGTTCTTC	CAITGSVDNEQFF
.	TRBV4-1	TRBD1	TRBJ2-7	TGCGCCAGCAGCCGCGATTCGGGACAGGGGGTATCCTACGAGCAGTACTTC	CASSRDSGQGVSYEQYF
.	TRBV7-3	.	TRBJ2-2	TGTGCCAGCAGCTTAAGGGGCGGTACCGGGGAGCTGTTTTTT	CASSLRGGTGELFF
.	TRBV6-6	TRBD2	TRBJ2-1	TGTGCCAGCAAGACTAGCGGGAGGGTTGGGTATGATGAGCAGTTCTTC	CASKTSGRVGYDEQFF
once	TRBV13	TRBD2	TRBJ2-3	TGTGCCAGCAGCTTGACGGGTGCCGGTTTGGGAGCGGGAGTGGATACGCAGTATTTT	CASSLTGAGLGAGVDTQYF
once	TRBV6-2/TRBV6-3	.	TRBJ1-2	TGTGCCAGCAGTTGGACAGTCGGGGGCTACACCTTC	CASSWTVGGYTF
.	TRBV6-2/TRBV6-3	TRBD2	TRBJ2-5	TGTGCCAGCAGTGGCACGGGACTAGGATTGCAGACCCAGTACTTC	CASSGTGLGLQTQYF
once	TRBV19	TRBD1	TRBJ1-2	TGTGCCAGTAGTATAGTCGGCAGGGGGGACTATGGCTACACCTTC	CASSIVGRGDYGYTF
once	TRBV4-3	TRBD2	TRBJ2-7	TGCGCCAGCAGCCAAGATTTCCCGACTAGCGGGAGATCCTACGAGCAGTACTTC	CASSQDFPTSGRSYEQYF
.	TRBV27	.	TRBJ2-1	TGTGCCAGCAGCCGAGACAGCCCCTACAATGAGCAGTTCTTC	CASSRDSPYNEQFF
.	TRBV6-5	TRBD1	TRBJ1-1	TGTGCCAGCAGACAACAGGGGCAGCGGAACACTGAAGCTTTCTTT	CASRQQGQRNTEAFF
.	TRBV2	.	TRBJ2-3	TGTGCCAGCAGTTTCAGGGAGGGCACAGATACGCAGTATTTT	CASSFREGTDTQYF
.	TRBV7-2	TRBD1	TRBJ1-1	TGTGCCAGCAGCAAGACAGGGGGCATCACTGAAGCTTTCTTT	CASSKTGGITEAFF
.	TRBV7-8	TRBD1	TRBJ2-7	TGTGCCAGCAGCCTAAGACAGGGGGCTATCTACGAGCAGTACTTC	CASSLRQGAIYEQYF